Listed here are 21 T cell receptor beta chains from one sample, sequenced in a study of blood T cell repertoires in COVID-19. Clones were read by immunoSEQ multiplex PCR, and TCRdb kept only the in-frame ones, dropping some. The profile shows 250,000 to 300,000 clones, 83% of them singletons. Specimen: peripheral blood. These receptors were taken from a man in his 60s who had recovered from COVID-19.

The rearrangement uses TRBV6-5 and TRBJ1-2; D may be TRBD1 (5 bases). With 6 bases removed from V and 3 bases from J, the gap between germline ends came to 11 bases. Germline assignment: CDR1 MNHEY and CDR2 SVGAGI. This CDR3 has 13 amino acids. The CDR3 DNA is TGTGCCAGCAGGGGGGGGGAGTACTATGGCTACACCTTC. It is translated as CASRGGEYYGYTF.

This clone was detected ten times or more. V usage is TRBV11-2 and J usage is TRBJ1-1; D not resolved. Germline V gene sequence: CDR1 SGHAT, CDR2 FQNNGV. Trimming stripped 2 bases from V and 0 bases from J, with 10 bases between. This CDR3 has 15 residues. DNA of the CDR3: TGTGCCAGCAGCTTAAGAGTAGATTTGAACACTGAAGCTTTCTTT. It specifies CASSLRVDLNTEAFF.

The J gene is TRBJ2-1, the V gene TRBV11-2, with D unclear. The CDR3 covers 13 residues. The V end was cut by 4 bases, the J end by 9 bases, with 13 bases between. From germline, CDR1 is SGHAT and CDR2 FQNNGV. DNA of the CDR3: TGTGCCAGCAGCTCCCGCCGAGAGGCTGAGCAGTTCTTC. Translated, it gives CASSSRREAEQFF.

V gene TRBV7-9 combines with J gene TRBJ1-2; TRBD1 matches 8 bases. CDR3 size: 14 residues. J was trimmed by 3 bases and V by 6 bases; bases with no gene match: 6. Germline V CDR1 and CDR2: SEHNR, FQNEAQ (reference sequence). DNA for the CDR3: TGTGCCAGCAGTGCGGGACAGGTCTACTATGGCTACACCTTC. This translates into CASSAGQVYYGYTF. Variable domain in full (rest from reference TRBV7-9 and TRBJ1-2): DTGVSQNPRHKITKRGQNVTFRCDPISEHNRLYWYRQTLGQGPEFLTYFQNEAQLEKSRLLSDRFSAERPKGSFSTLEIQRTEQGDSAMYLCASSAGQVYYGYTFGSGTRLTVV.

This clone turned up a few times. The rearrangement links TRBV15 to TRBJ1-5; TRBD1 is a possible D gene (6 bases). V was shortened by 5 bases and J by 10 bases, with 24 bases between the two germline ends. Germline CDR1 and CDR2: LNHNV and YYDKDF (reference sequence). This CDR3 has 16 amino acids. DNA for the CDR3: TGTGCCACCAGCCCTTCCCCGGACAGTTCTGCCTCCCCCCAGCATTTT. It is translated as CATSPSPDSSASPQHF.

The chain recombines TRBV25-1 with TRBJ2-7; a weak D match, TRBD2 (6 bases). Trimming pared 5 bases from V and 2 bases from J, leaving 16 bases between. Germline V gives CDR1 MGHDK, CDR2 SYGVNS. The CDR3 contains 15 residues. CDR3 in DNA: TGTGCCAGCAGTACCACCTCTGGGGGGACCTACGAGCAGTACTTC. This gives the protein CASSTTSGGTYEQYF.

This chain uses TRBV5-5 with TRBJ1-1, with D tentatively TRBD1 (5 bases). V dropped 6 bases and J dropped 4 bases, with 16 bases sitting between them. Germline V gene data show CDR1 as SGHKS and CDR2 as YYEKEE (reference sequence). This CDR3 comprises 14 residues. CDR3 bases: TGTGCCAGCACCCGGAGGGGAGAAAGCACTGAAGCTTTCTTT. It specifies CASTRRGESTEAFF.

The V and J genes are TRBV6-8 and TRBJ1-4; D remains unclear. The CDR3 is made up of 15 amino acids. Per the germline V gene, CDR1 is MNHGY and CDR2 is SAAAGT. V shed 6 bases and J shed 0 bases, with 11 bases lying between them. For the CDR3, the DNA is TGTGCCAGCAGACAGACGGCTGCAACTAATGAAAAACTGTTTTTT. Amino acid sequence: CASRQTAATNEKLFF.

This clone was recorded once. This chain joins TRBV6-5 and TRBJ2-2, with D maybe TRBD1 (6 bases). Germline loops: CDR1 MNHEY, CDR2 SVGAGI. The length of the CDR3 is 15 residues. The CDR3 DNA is TGTGCAGCCGAATTGGGGGCAGGGCAGACCGGGGAGCTGTTTTTT. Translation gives CAAELGAGQTGELFF.

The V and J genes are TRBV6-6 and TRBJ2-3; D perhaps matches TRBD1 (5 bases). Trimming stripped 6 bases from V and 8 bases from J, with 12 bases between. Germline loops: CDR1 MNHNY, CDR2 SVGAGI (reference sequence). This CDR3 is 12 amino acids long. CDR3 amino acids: CASSRRGATQYF. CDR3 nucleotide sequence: TGTGCCAGCAGCCGTCGTGGGGCTACGCAGTATTTT.

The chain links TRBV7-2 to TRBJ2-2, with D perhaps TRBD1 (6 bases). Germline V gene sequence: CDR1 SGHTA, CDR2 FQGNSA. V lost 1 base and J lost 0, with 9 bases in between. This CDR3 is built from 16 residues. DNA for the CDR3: TGTGCCAGCAGCTTAGTTGGGACAACGAACACCGGGGAGCTGTTTTTT. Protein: CASSLVGTTNTGELFF.

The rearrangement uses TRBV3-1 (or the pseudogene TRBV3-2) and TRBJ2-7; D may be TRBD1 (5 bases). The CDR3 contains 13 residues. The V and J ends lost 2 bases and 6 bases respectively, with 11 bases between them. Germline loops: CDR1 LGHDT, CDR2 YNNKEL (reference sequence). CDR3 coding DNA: TGTGCCAGCAGCCAATCGACAGATCGCGAGCAGTACTTC. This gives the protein CASSQSTDREQYF.

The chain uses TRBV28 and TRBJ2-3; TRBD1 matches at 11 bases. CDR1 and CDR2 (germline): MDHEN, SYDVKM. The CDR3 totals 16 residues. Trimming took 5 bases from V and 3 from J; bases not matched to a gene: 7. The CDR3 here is CASSPRTGGRTDTQYF. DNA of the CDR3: TGTGCCAGCAGTCCAAGGACAGGGGGCAGGACAGATACGCAGTATTTT.

The chain's CDR3 is CASSLSGQGNTEAFF. In DNA form, the CDR3 reads TGTGCCAGCAGCTTGTCGGGACAGGGGAACACTGAAGCTTTCTTT. The chain combines TRBV5-6 with TRBJ1-1; TRBD1 agrees at 9 bases. CDR3 length: 15 amino acids. Germline loops: CDR1 SGHDT, CDR2 YYEEEE. The junction had 2 bases not matched to a gene; V was cut back by 1 base and J by 1 base.

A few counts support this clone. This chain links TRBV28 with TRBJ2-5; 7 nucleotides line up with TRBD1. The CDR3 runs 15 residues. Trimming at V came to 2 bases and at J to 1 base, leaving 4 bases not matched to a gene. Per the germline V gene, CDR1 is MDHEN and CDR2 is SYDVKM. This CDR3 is CASSLPGQIQETQYF. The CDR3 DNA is TGTGCCAGCAGTTTACCGGGACAGATCCAAGAGACCCAGTACTTC. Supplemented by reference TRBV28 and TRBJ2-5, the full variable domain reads DVKVTQSSRYLVKRTGEKVFLECVQDMDHENMFWYRQDPGLGLRLIYFSYDVKMKEKGDIPEGYSVSREKKERFSLILESASTNQTSMYLCASSLPGQIQETQYFGPGTRLLVL.

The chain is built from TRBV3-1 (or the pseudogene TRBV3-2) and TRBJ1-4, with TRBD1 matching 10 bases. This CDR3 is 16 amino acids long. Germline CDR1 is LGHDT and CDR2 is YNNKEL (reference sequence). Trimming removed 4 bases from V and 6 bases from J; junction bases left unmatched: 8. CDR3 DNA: TGTGCCAGCAGCCCTCAGACCGGGACAGGGGATGAAAAACTGTTTTTT. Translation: CASSPQTGTGDEKLFF.

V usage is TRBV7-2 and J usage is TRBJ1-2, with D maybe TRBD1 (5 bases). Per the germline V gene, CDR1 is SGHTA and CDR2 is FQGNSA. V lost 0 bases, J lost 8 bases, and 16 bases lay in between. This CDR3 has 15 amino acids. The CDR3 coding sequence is TGTGCCAGCAGCTTAGCGCCACAGGCTGACGGGGGCTACACCTTC. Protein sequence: CASSLAPQADGGYTF.

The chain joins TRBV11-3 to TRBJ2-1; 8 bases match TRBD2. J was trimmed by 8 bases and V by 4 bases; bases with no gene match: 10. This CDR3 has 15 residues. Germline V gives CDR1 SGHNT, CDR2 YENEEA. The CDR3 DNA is TGTGCCAGCAGCTCGGGGGGGCCGCCCCCCGATGAGCAGTTCTTC. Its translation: CASSSGGPPPDEQFF.

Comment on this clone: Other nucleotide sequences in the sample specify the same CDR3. This CDR3 is CASSFSGGYNEQFF. The CDR3 DNA follows: TGTGCCAGCAGCTTTAGCGGGGGATACAATGAGCAGTTCTTC. The rearrangement links TRBV11-3 to TRBJ2-1, with 9 bases matching TRBD2. Germline V gene sequence: CDR1 SGHNT, CDR2 YENEEA. The trim removed 3 bases at V and 4 bases at J, leaving 1 base unmatched. The CDR3 is 14 residues long.

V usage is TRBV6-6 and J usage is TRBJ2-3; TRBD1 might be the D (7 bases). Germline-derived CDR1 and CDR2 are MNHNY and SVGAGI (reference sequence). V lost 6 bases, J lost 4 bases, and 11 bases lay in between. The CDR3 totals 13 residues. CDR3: CASSPRGADTQYF. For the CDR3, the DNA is TGTGCCAGCAGCCCCAGGGGGGCAGATACGCAGTATTTT.

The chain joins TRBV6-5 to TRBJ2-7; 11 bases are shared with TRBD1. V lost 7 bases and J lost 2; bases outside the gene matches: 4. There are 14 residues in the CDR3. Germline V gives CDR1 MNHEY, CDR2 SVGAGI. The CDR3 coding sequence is TGTGCCAGCACTCCGGGACAGGGGGCCTACGAGCAGTACTTC. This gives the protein CASTPGQGAYEQYF.